A single sample gave rise to the 23 T cell receptor beta chains below, sequenced in a study of T cell repertoires in cytomegalovirus infection. One entry per CDR3 protein, called by TCRdb with MiXCR from the reads. The table includes about 770,000 distinct CDR3 sequences, about 27% detected once. No antigen is known for these receptors. The specimen comprised cultured CD8+ T cells from PBMCs, sampled from culture after CMV antigen stimulation. These receptors originate from a human donor in good health (CMV status not recorded). Some clones in this sample may be carry-over from other donors' samples.

This chain links TRBV6-6 with TRBJ2-1; D possibly uses TRBD1 or TRBD2 (7 bases each). The germline CDR1 and CDR2 sequences are MNHNY and SVGAGI (reference sequence). The CDR3 sequence is 15 residues long. Trimming left V 2 bases short and J 7 bases short, with 15 bases between. CDR3 region: CASSYREGALNEQFF. The CDR3 bases are TGTGCCAGCAGTTACAGGGAGGGGGCTCTTAATGAGCAGTTCTTC.

As regards this clonotype: This may come from a read error, since a much larger clone is one base off. This chain connects TRBV12-3 or TRBV12-4 to TRBJ1-1; TRBD1 matches 7 bases. V dropped 6 bases and J dropped 3; count of bases not matched to a gene: 7. This CDR3 spans 14 amino acids. The CDR3 DNA reads as TGTGCCAGCAGCCCCTGGACAGGCTACACTGAAGCTTTCTTT. Amino acids: CASSPWTGYTEAFF.

In its sample, this clonotype was seen a few times. Because it lacks the conserved phenylalanine or tryptophan at the end, this CDR3 is likely a read error. The rearrangement links TRBV7-9 to TRBJ1-1; D is unclear. In germline, CDR1 is SEHNR, CDR2 FQNEAQ (reference sequence). V lost 7 bases, J lost 4 bases, and 13 bases lay in between. CDR3 length: 13 residues. CDR3 sequence: CASTPSPATEAFS. The CDR3 nucleotides read TGTGCCAGCACACCTTCACCGGCCACTGAAGCTTTCTCT.

This sequence joins TRBV6-1 and TRBJ1-1, with D hard to call. The CDR3 totals 14 residues. V lost 0 bases, J lost 11 bases, and 16 bases lay in between. Germline assignment: CDR1 MNHNS and CDR2 SASEGT. CDR3 DNA sequence: TGTGCCAGCAGTGAAGCGCTCTCCCCCCCGGTGGCTTTCTTT. Residues: CASSEALSPPVAFF.

This clonotype has ten or more counts. The chain joins TRBV7-6 to TRBJ2-5; D may match TRBD1 or TRBD2 (5 bases each). This CDR3 spans 18 amino acids. Trimming cost V 4 bases and J 3 bases, with 24 bases left between them. CDR1 is SGHVS, CDR2 FNYEAQ, per germline. CDR3 DNA sequence: TGTGCCAGCAGCTCGAAGAACTTCGGGACCGCGCGAGAAGAGACCCAGTACTTC. It encodes CASSSKNFGTAREETQYF.

Many counts were recorded for this clonotype. The chain employs TRBV7-9 and TRBJ2-5, with 9 bases matching TRBD1. Losses at the gene ends were 5 bases for V and 5 bases for J; bases not matched to a gene: 9. This CDR3 contains 15 residues. Looked up from germline, CDR1 is SEHNR and CDR2 is FQNEAQ (reference sequence). The CDR3 nucleotides are TGTGCCAGCAGCCACCGGGACAGGGTACCGGAGACCCAGTACTTC. Its translation is CASSHRDRVPETQYF.

This chain uses TRBV12-3 or TRBV12-4 with TRBJ1-1, with TRBD1 as a possible D gene (6 bases). This CDR3 region has 14 residues. The germline V and J ends were trimmed by 3 bases and 1 base, with 9 bases remaining between them. CDR3 in amino acids: CASSFTGQNTEAFF. The DNA of the CDR3 is TGTGCCAGCAGTTTCACAGGGCAGAACACTGAAGCTTTCTTT.

This clonotype was detected only a few times. The chain links TRBV12-3 or TRBV12-4 to TRBJ2-2; weak D call: TRBD1 (6 bases). The V end lost 3 bases, the J end lost 9 bases, and 17 bases lay between the germline ends. The CDR3 is 15 residues long. CDR3 nucleotides: TGTGCCAGCAGTTTTAACAGGGCCGGCGGCTGGGAGCTGTTTTTT. It is translated as CASSFNRAGGWELFF.

The rearrangement joins TRBV4-1 to TRBJ1-1; D unclear. The CDR3 extends over 15 amino acids. Trimming took off 3 bases at V and 3 bases at J, with 14 bases between the two ends. Germline loops: CDR1 MGHRA, CDR2 YSYEKL. The CDR3 bases are TGCGCCAGCAGCCAGAGAAGCAGAGCGGACACTGAAGCTTTCTTT. Protein sequence: CASSQRSRADTEAFF.

V gene TRBV11-2 combines with J gene TRBJ2-1; D is uncertain. The CDR3 loop spans 15 amino acids. CDR1 and CDR2 from the germline V gene are SGHAT and FQNNGV. V was clipped by 0 bases and J by 8 bases, with 14 bases between them. The CDR3: CASSLELSHRDEQFF. Here the CDR3 DNA reads TGTGCCAGCAGCTTAGAACTTTCGCATCGGGATGAGCAGTTCTTC.

This clonotype was counted ten times or more. The V gene is TRBV12-3 or TRBV12-4, the J gene TRBJ1-4; weak D call: TRBD1 (5 bases). Between the trimmed V and J ends, which lost 5 bases and 4 bases, there was a span of 29 bases. The CDR3 extends over 20 amino acids. The CDR3 protein is CASSPEPPDILWRVNEKLFF. CDR3 in DNA: TGTGCCAGCAGTCCGGAACCCCCGGACATCCTCTGGAGGGTTAATGAAAAACTGTTTTTT.

The V gene is TRBV27, the J gene TRBJ2-2; D unresolved. V was shortened by 7 bases and J by 1 base, with 4 bases between the two germline ends. The CDR3 loop spans 12 amino acids. CDR1 and CDR2 (germline): MNHEY, SMNVEV (reference sequence). CDR3 in amino acids: CASTGNTGELFF. The CDR3 coding sequence is TGTGCCAGCACAGGGAACACCGGGGAGCTGTTTTTT.

This chain connects TRBV6-5 to TRBJ2-7; the match to TRBD1 covers 9 bases. The trim removed 4 bases at V and 5 bases at J, leaving 9 bases unmatched. Per germline, CDR1 MNHEY and CDR2 SVGAGI. The CDR3 consists of 15 residues. The CDR3 loop is CASSSEMGQGHEQYF. The CDR3, as DNA: TGTGCCAGCAGTTCGGAGATGGGACAGGGCCACGAGCAGTACTTC.

In its sample, this clonotype was seen many times. The chain is built from TRBV2 and TRBJ2-3, with TRBD2 matching over 9 bases. The junction had 8 bases not matched to a gene; V was cut back by 2 bases and J by 2 bases. The CDR3 has 17 residues. Germline assignment: CDR1 SNHLY and CDR2 FYNNEI. The CDR3 reads CASSEFPSGVTTDTQYF. For the CDR3, the DNA is TGTGCCAGCAGTGAATTTCCTAGCGGGGTCACCACAGATACGCAGTATTTT.

The V gene is TRBV29-1, the J gene TRBJ1-2, with 8 bases that match TRBD1. The ends lost 6 bases at V and 7 bases at J; junction bases unmatched: 10. Germline V gene lookup returns CDR1 SQVTM and CDR2 ANQGSEA. The CDR3 runs 13 residues. The CDR3 loop is CSVAGQGNGGYTF. The CDR3 DNA sequence: TGCAGCGTGGCAGGACAGGGAAACGGTGGCTACACCTTC. Full variable domain (outside the CDR3, taken from reference TRBV29-1 and TRBJ1-2): SAVISQKPSRDICQRGTSLTIQCQVDSQVTMMFWYRQQPGQSLTLIATANQGSEATYESGFVIDKFPISRPNLTFSTLTVSNMSPEDSSIYLCSVAGQGNGGYTFGSGTRLTVV.

In this sample, this clonotype turned up many times. J is TRBJ1-5 and V is TRBV12-3 or TRBV12-4; unclear D gene. V lost 5 bases and J 2 bases, leaving 16 bases between the germline ends. The CDR3 extends over 16 amino acids. The CDR3 bases are TGTGCCAGCAGTCCAACCCTCTGGCTTGGCAATCAGCCCCAGCATTTT. Amino acid sequence: CASSPTLWLGNQPQHF.

In this sample, this clonotype turned up many times. This rearrangement joins TRBV7-9 to TRBJ1-3; no clear D gene. Germline values: CDR1 SEHNR, CDR2 FQNEAQ (reference sequence). This CDR3 contains 15 residues. Trimming removed 4 bases from V and 0 bases from J, with 10 bases in between. The CDR3 is CASSSDGSSGNTIYF. CDR3 bases: TGTGCCAGCAGCTCCGATGGAAGCTCTGGAAACACCATATATTTT. Supplemented by reference TRBV7-9 and TRBJ1-3, the full variable domain reads DTGVSQNPRHKITKRGQNVTFRCDPISEHNRLYWYRQTLGQGPEFLTYFQNEAQLEKSRLLSDRFSAERPKGSFSTLEIQRTEQGDSAMYLCASSSDGSSGNTIYFGEGSWLTVV.

Many counts were recorded for this clonotype. This chain links TRBV7-9 with TRBJ2-1; the match to TRBD2 covers 14 bases. V gave up 0 bases and J gave up 0 bases; unmatched junction bases: 13. This CDR3 comprises 22 residues. CDR1 is SEHNR and CDR2 is FQNEAQ in the germline V gene (reference sequence). As DNA, the CDR3 is TGTGCCAGCAGCTTAGCCGGGACTAGCGGGGGCGTACTCCCGACCTCCTACAATGAGCAGTTCTTC. Translation gives CASSLAGTSGGVLPTSYNEQFF.

The chain employs TRBV24-1 and TRBJ2-2, with 7 bases fitting TRBD1. CDR1 is KGHDR and CDR2 is SFDVKD in the germline V gene. The CDR3 loop spans 18 amino acids. The V segment lost 1 base and the J segment 6 bases; nucleotides outside the gene matches: 13. The CDR3 DNA is TGTGCCACCAGTGATTTTCCTGGGACAGCAACCTTCGCCGGGGAGCTGTTTTTT. It translates to CATSDFPGTATFAGELFF.

The CDR3 spells CASSFGQGVNSPLHF. The CDR3 DNA reads as TGTGCCAGCAGCTTCGGACAGGGTGTTAATTCACCCCTCCACTTT. The chain is built from TRBV7-3 and TRBJ1-6; the match to TRBD1 covers 8 bases. Germline loops: CDR1 SGHTA, CDR2 FQGTGA. This CDR3 comprises 15 residues. With V trimmed by 3 bases and J by 6 bases, 4 bases remained unmatched.

This clonotype has a count of ten or more. The chain has TRBV7-2 and TRBJ2-1, with TRBD1 matching 8 bases. Germline values: CDR1 SGHTA, CDR2 FQGNSA. The CDR3 consists of 14 residues. J was trimmed by 6 bases and V by 5 bases; bases with no gene match: 6. This CDR3 is CASSPWTGTNEQFF. DNA for the CDR3: TGTGCCAGCAGCCCCTGGACAGGGACCAATGAGCAGTTCTTC.

This clonotype was recorded many times. The chain joins TRBV9 to TRBJ2-1, with 12 bases fitting TRBD2. The germline CDR1 and CDR2 sequences are SGDLS and YYNGEE. J was trimmed by 4 bases and V by 5 bases; bases with no gene match: 4. The CDR3 length is 15 residues. The CDR3 loop is CASRPTSGGYNEQFF. The CDR3, as DNA: TGTGCCAGCAGGCCGACTAGCGGGGGTTACAATGAGCAGTTCTTC.

This clonotype came up a few times. CDR3 amino acids: CASSISRNEQFF. CDR3 DNA sequence: TGTGCCAGCAGCATTAGTAGGAATGAGCAGTTCTTC. The chain carries TRBV19 and TRBJ2-1; D gene ambiguous. V was trimmed by 9 bases and J by 7 bases, leaving 13 bases between them. The germline V gene has CDR1 LNHDA and CDR2 SQIVND (reference sequence). The CDR3 spans 12 residues.